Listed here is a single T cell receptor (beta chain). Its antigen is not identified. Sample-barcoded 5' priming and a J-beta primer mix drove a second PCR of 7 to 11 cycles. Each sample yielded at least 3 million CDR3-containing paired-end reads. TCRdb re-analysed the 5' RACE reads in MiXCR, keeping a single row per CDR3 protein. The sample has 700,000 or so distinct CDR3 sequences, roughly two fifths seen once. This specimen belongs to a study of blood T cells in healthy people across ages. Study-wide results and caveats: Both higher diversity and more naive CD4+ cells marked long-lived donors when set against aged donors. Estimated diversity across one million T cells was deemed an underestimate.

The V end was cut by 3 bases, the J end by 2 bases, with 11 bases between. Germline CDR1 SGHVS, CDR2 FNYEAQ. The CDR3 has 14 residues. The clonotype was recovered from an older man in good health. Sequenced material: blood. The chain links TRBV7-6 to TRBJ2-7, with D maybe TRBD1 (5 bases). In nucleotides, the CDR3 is TGTGCCAGCAGCTTGAGGACATCTCCCTACGAGCAGTACTTC. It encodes CASSLRTSPYEQYF.